The source of this T cell receptor (beta chain) is a study of CD8 T cells in Susac syndrome. It was with random hexamers that 0.5 to 1 ug RNA was reverse transcribed. Amplification of TCR beta CDR3 spanned 54 Vbeta and 13 Jbeta via immunoSEQ multiplex PCR. Using its own MiXCR run on the immunoSEQ multiplex PCR reads, TCRdb lists one record per CDR3 protein. The table has hundreds of thousands of distinct CDR3 sequences, more than 85% seen once. Sequencing of TCR beta was carried out in blood CD8+ and CD4+ T cells. Negative isolation was used for CD8+ and CD4+ T cells and FACS enrichment for TEMRA cells. Looked up from germline, CDR1 is DFQATT and CDR2 is SNEGSKA (reference sequence). Trimming left V 6 bases short and J 6 bases short, with 12 bases between. CDR3 size: 11 residues.

The chain joins TRBV20-1 to TRBJ2-7, with unresolved D. The sequence was obtained from a human donor with multiple sclerosis. Sample: CD4+ T cells from PBMCs. The CDR3 region has the DNA TGCAGTGCCGGCTTGGCGGTCGAGCAGTACTTC. Its protein is CSAGLAVEQYF.